This T cell receptor beta chain is drawn from a study of cytomegalovirus exposure and HLA in healthy donors. Broader study findings: Looking again later, the authors saw that most CMV-associated TCR beta chains seemed HLA-restricted.

As for this clone: Its antigen is unidentified.

Amplification used 60 Vbeta primers and 13 Jbeta primers. Generated by immunoSEQ multiplex PCR, the TCRdb table keeps only in-frame clones and is missing some. The table has around 120,000 clones, around 84% seen once. The sequenced material came from PBMCs. This TCR was recovered from a woman between 40 and 55 years old in good health and CMV-seronegative.

CDR3 loop: CASSARDSSNTGELFF. As DNA, the CDR3 is TGTGCCAGCAGCGCGCGGGACAGCTCGAACACCGGGGAGCTGTTTTTT. The chain couples TRBV7-9 to TRBJ2-2, with D possibly being TRBD1 (7 bases). The germline gives CDR1 SEHNR, CDR2 FQNEAQ (reference sequence). The CDR3 is made up of 16 amino acids. V lost 5 bases and J lost 0, with 13 bases in between. The full variable domain, rest sourced from reference TRBV7-9 and TRBJ2-2, is DTGVSQNPRHKITKRGQNVTFRCDPISEHNRLYWYRQTLGQGPEFLTYFQNEAQLEKSRLLSDRFSAERPKGSFSTLEIQRTEQGDSAMYLCASSARDSSNTGELFFGEGSRLTVL.